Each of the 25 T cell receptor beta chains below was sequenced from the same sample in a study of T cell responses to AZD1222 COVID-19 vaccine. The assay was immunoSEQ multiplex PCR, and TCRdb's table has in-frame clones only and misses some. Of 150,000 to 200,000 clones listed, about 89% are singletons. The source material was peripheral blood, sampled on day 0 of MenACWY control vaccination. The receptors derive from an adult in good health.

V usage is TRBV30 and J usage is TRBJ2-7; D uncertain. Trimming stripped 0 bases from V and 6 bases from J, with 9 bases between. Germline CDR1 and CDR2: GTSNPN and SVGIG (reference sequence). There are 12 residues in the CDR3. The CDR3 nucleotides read TGTGCCTGGAGTGTATATAGTCCCGAGCAGTACTTC. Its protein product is CAWSVYSPEQYF.

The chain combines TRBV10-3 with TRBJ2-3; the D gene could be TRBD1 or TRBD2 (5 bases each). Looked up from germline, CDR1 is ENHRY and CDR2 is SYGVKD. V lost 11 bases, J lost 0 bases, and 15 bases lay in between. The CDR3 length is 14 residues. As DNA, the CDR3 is TGTGCCGCCTCAAGGGACGGTAGCACAGATACGCAGTATTTT. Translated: CAASRDGSTDTQYF.

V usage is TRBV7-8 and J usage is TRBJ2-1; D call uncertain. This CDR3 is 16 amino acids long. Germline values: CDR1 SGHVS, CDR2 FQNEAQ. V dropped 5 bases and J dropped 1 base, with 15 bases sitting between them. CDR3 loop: CASSLLLVGSYNEQFF. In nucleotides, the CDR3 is TGTGCCAGCAGCCTCCTGTTAGTAGGTTCCTACAATGAGCAGTTCTTC. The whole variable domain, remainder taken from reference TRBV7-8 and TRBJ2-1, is GAGVSQSPRYKVAKRGQDVALRCDPISGHVSLFWYQQALGQGPEFLTYFQNEAQLDKSGLPSDRFFAERPEGSVSTLKIQRTQQEDSAVYLCASSLLLVGSYNEQFFGPGTRLTVL.

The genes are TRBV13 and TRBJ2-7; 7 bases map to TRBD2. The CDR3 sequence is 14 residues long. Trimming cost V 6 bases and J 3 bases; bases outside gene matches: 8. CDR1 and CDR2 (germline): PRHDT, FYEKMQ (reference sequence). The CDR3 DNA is TGTGCCAGCAGTGGGGGGGTTACTAACTACGAGCAGTACTTC. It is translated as CASSGGVTNYEQYF.

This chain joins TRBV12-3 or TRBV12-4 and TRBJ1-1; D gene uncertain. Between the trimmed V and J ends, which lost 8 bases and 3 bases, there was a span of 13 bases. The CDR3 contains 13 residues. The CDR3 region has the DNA TGTGCCAGCTCCCGGGGTTTGGACACTGAAGCTTTCTTT. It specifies CASSRGLDTEAFF.

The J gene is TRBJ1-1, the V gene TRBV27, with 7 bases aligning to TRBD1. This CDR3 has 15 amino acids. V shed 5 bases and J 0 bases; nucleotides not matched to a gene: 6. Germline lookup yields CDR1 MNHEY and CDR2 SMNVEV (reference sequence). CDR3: CASSPWDSMNTEAFF. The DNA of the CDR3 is TGTGCCAGCAGTCCTTGGGACAGCATGAACACTGAAGCTTTCTTT.

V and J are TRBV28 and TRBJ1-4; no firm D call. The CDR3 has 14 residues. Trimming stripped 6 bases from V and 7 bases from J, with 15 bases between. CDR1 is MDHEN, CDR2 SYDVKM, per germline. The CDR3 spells CASSGAPSGEKLFF. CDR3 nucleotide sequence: TGTGCCAGCAGCGGAGCGCCCAGTGGTGAAAAACTGTTTTTT.

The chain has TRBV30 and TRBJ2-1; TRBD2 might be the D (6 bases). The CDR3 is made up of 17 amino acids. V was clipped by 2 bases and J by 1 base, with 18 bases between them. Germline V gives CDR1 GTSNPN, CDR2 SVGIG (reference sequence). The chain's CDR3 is CAWSLLAGGGSYNEQFF. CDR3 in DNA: TGTGCCTGGAGTCTACTAGCAGGAGGAGGGTCCTACAATGAGCAGTTCTTC.

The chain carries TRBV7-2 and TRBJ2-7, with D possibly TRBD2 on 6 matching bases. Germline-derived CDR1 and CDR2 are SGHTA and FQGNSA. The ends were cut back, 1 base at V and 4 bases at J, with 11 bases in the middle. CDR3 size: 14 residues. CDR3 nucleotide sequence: TGTGCCAGCAGCTTAGTCGGGAGTAGGTACGAGCAGTACTTC. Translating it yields CASSLVGSRYEQYF.

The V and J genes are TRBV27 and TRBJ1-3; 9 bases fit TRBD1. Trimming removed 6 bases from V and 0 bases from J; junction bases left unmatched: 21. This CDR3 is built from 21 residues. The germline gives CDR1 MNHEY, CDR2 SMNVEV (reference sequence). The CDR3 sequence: CASSRRAKQGAMLHSGNTIYF. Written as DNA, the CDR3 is TGTGCCAGCAGCCGCCGGGCTAAACAGGGGGCGATGCTACACTCTGGAAACACCATATATTTT.

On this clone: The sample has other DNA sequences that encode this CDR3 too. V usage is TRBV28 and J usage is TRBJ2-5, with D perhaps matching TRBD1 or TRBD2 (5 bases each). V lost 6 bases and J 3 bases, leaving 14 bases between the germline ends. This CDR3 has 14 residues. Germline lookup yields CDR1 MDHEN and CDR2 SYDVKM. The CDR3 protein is CASRPPGPKETQYF. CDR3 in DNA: TGTGCCAGCAGGCCTCCGGGACCTAAAGAGACCCAGTACTTC.

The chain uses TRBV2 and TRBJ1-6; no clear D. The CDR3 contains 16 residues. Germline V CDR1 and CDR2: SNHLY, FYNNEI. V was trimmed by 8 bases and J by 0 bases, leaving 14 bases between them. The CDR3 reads CASHGPLSSYNSPLHF. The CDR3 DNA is TGTGCCAGCCACGGACCTCTAAGCTCCTATAATTCACCCCTCCACTTT.

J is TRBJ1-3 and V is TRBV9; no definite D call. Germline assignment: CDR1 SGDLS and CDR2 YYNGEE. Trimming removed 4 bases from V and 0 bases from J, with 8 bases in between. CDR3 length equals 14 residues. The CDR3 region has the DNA TGTGCCAGCAGCCCCCAGTACTCTGGAAACACCATATATTTT. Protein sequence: CASSPQYSGNTIYF.

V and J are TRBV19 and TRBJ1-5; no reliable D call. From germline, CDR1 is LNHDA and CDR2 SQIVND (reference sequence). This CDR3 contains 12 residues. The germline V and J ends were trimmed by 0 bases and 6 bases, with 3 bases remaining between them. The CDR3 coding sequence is TGTGCCAGTAGTATAGATCCTCAGCCCCAGCATTTT. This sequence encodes CASSIDPQPQHF. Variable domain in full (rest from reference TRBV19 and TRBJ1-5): DGGITQSPKYLFRKEGQNVTLSCEQNLNHDAMYWYRQDPGQGLRLIYYSQIVNDFQKGDIAEGYSVSREKKESFPLTVTSAQKNPTAFYLCASSIDPQPQHFGDGTRLSIL.

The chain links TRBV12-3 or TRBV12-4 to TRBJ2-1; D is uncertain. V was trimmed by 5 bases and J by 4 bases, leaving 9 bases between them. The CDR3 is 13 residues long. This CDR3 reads CASSPGSYNEQFF. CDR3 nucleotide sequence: TGTGCCAGCAGTCCGGGTTCGTACAATGAGCAGTTCTTC.

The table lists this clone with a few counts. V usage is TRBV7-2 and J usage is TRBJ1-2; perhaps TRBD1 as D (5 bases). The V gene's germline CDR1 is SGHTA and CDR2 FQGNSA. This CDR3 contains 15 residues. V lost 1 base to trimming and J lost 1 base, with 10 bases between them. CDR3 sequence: CASSLVAGGNYGYTF. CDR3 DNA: TGTGCCAGCAGCTTAGTAGCCGGGGGTAACTATGGCTACACCTTC.

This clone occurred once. CDR3 in DNA: TGTGCCAGCAGTCCTGGACAGGGGTCGGGTGGCTACACCTTC. Protein: CASSPGQGSGGYTF. The rearrangement links TRBV28 to TRBJ1-2; 9 bases agree with TRBD1. V gave up 5 bases and J gave up 7 bases; unmatched junction bases: 8. Germline assignment: CDR1 MDHEN and CDR2 SYDVKM. The CDR3 consists of 14 residues.

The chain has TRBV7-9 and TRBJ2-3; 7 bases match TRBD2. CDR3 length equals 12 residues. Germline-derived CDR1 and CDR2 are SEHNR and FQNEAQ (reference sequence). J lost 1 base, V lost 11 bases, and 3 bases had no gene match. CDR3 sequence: CALAGGTDTQYF. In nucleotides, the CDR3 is TGTGCCCTTGCGGGGGGCACAGATACGCAGTATTTT. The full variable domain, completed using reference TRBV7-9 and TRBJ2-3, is DTGVSQNPRHKITKRGQNVTFRCDPISEHNRLYWYRQTLGQGPEFLTYFQNEAQLEKSRLLSDRFSAERPKGSFSTLEIQRTEQGDSAMYLCALAGGTDTQYFGPGTRLTVL.

The CDR3 protein is CASSQGQEETQYF. As DNA, the CDR3 is TGCGCCAGCAGCCAGGGACAAGAAGAGACCCAGTACTTC. This chain links TRBV5-1 with TRBJ2-5; weak D call: TRBD1 (6 bases). The V end was cut by 4 bases, the J end by 3 bases, with 10 bases between. CDR3 length: 13 residues. Germline V gives CDR1 SGHRS, CDR2 YFSETQ. Combining the CDR3 with reference TRBV5-1 and TRBJ2-5 gives the whole variable domain KAGVTQTPRYLIKTRGQQVTLSCSPISGHRSVSWYQQTPGQGLQFLFEYFSETQRNKGNFPGRFSGRQFSNSRSEMNVSTLELGDSALYLCASSQGQEETQYFGPGTRLLVL.

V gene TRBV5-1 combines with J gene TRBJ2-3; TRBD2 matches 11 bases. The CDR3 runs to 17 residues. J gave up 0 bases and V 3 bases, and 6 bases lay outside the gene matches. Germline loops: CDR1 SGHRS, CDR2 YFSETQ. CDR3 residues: CASSSGLAVVSTDTQYF. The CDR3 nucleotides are TGCGCCAGCAGCTCGGGACTAGCGGTAGTTAGCACAGATACGCAGTATTTT.

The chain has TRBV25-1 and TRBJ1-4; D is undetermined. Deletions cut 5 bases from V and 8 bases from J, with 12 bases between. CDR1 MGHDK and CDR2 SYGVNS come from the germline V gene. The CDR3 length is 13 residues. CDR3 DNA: TGTGCCAGCAGTCGGACCCTCGGGGAAAAACTGTTTTTT. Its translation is CASSRTLGEKLFF.

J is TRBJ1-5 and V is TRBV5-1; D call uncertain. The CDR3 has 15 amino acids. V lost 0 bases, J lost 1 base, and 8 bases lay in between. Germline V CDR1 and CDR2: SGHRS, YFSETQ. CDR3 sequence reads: CASSLEGRSNQPQHF. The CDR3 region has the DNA TGCGCCAGCAGCTTGGAAGGAAGAAGCAATCAGCCCCAGCATTTT.

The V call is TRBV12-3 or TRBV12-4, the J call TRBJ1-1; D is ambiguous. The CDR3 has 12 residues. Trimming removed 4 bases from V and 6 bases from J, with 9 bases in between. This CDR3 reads CASSSGGPEAFF. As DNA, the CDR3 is TGTGCCAGCAGTTCAGGAGGTCCTGAAGCTTTCTTT.

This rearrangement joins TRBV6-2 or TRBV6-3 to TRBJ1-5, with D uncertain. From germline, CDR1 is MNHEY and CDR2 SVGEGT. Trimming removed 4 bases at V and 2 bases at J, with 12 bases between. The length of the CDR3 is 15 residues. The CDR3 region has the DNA TGTGCCAGCAGTTTCCCGGGCTTCGGCAATCAGCCCCAGCATTTT. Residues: CASSFPGFGNQPQHF.

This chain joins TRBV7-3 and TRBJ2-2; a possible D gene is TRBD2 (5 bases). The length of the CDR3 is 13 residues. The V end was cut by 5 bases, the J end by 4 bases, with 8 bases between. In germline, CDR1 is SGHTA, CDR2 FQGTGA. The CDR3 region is CASSRGSTGELFF. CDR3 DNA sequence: TGTGCCAGCAGCCGGGGAAGCACCGGGGAGCTGTTTTTT.